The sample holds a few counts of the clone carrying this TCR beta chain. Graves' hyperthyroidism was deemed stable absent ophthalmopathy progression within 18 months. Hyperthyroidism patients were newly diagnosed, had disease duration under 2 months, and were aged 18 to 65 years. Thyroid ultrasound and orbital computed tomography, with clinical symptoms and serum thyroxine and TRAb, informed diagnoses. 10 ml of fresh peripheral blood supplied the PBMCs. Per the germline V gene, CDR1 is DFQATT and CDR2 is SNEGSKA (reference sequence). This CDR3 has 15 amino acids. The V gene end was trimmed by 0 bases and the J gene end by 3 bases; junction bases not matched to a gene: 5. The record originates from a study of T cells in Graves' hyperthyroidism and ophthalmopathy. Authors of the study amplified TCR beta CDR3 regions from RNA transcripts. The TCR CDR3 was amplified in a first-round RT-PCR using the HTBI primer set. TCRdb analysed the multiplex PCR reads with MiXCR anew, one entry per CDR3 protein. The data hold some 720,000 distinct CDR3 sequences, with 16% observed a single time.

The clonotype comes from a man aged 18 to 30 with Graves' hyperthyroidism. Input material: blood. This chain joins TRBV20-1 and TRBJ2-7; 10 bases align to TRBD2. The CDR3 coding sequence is TGCAGTGCTAGAGATCTAGCGGGAGCAATCTACGAGCAGTACTTC. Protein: CSARDLAGAIYEQYF.